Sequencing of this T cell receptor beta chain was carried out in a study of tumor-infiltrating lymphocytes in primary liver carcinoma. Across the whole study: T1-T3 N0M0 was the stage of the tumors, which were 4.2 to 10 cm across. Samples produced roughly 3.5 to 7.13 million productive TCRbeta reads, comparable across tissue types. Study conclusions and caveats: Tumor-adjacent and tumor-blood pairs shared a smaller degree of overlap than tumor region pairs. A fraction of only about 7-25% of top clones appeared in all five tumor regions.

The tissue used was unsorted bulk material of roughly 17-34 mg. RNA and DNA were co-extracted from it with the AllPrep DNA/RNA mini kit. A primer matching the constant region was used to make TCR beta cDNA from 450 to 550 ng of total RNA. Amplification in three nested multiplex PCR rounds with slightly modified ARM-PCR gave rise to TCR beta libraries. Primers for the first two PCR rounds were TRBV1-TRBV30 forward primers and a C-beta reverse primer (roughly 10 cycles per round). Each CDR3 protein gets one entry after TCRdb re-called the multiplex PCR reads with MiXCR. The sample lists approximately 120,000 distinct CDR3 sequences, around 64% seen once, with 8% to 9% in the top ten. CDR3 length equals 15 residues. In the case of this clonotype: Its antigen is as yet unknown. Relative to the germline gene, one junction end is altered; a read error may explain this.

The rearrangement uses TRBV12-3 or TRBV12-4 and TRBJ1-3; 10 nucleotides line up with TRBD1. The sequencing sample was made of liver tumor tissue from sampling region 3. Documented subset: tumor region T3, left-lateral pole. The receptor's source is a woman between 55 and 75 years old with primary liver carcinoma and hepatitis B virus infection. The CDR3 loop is CASSLGQGAGDTIYF. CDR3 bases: TGTGCCAGCAGTTTAGGACAGGGGGCTGGAGACACCATATATTTT.